This entry lists 8 T cell receptor beta chains sequenced from one sample in a study of blood T cell repertoires in COVID-19. Libraries were prepared by immunoSEQ multiplex PCR; TCRdb keeps only in-frame clonotypes and omits some of them. This table holds a few hundred thousand clones, around 90% found once. What was sequenced was PBMCs or T cells enriched from blood (not recorded which). These TCRs come from a woman younger than 30 who had recovered from COVID-19.

This chain joins TRBV4-3 and TRBJ1-4; 8 nucleotides agree with TRBD1. The CDR3 consists of 18 residues. Germline trimming cut 0 bases from V and 0 bases from J; bases unmatched to any gene: 6. The germline gives CDR1 LGHNA, CDR2 YSLEER. CDR3 nucleotides: TGCGCCAGCAGCCAAGAGTTCAGGGGGCAAGCAACTAATGAAAAACTGTTTTTT. This sequence encodes CASSQEFRGQATNEKLFF.

The chain has TRBV24-1 and TRBJ1-2; 7 positions match TRBD1. CDR1 is KGHDR and CDR2 is SFDVKD in the germline V gene. V lost 6 bases to trimming and J lost 3 bases; unmatched junction nucleotides: 9. This CDR3 contains 15 residues. DNA of the CDR3: TGTGCCACCAGTCCAGGGGGATTAAGGGACTATGGCTACACCTTC. This encodes CATSPGGLRDYGYTF.

The V and J genes are TRBV19 and TRBJ2-1, with 11 bases matching TRBD2. The CDR3 is made up of 14 amino acids. The germline CDR1 and CDR2 sequences are LNHDA and SQIVND (reference sequence). V lost 5 bases, J lost 8 bases, and 5 bases stayed unmatched. CDR3: CASSLAGGRDEQFF. CDR3 DNA sequence: TGTGCCAGTAGTTTAGCGGGAGGGCGGGATGAGCAGTTCTTC.

The J gene is TRBJ2-3, the V gene TRBV5-1; D is unresolved. In germline, CDR1 is SGHRS, CDR2 YFSETQ. This CDR3 spans 14 amino acids. V lost 4 bases to trimming and J lost 3 bases, with 12 bases between them. In DNA form, the CDR3 reads TGCGCCAGCAGCCCTCTGTCCGGGACAGATACGCAGTATTTT. It codes for CASSPLSGTDTQYF.

V is TRBV28 and J is TRBJ2-7; TRBD2 is a possible D gene (5 bases). Trimming removed 7 bases at V and 7 bases at J, with 20 bases between. CDR3 length: 14 amino acids. Germline-derived CDR1 and CDR2 are MDHEN and SYDVKM. This CDR3 reads CASTAATRPREQYF. DNA for the CDR3: TGTGCCAGCACCGCCGCCACTAGACCTCGGGAGCAGTACTTC.

V is TRBV2 and J is TRBJ1-3; 7 bases are a match to TRBD1. V trimming: 6 bases; J trimming: 0 bases; junction bases outside the gene matches: 5. The CDR3 is made up of 15 amino acids. Germline V CDR1 and CDR2: SNHLY, FYNNEI. The CDR3 DNA reads as TGTGCCAGCAGACTACAGGGGTCCTCTGGAAACACCATATATTTT. Its translation: CASRLQGSSGNTIYF.

V and J are TRBV28 and TRBJ1-1, with 7 bases matching TRBD1. Looked up from germline, CDR1 is MDHEN and CDR2 is SYDVKM. The CDR3 sequence is 14 residues long. The ends lost 3 bases at V and 4 bases at J; junction bases unmatched: 5. The DNA of the CDR3 is TGTGCCAGCAGTTTGAGGGGGCGAGGCACTGAAGCTTTCTTT. It yields the protein CASSLRGRGTEAFF. The complete variable domain, with remaining parts taken from reference TRBV28 and TRBJ1-1, reads DVKVTQSSRYLVKRTGEKVFLECVQDMDHENMFWYRQDPGLGLRLIYFSYDVKMKEKGDIPEGYSVSREKKERFSLILESASTNQTSMYLCASSLRGRGTEAFFGQGTRLTVV.

The CDR3 nucleotides read TGTGCCAGCAGCCCAACAGGTAACTCTGGGGCCAACGTCCTGACTTTC. Protein sequence: CASSPTGNSGANVLTF. The rearrangement links TRBV5-6 to TRBJ2-6, with a tentative D call TRBD1 (5 bases). CDR3 size: 16 residues. CDR1 and CDR2 from the germline V gene are SGHDT and YYEEEE. The V end was cut by 4 bases, the J end by 0 bases, with 11 bases between.